This TCR beta chain is from a study of early T cells in non-severe SARS-CoV-2 infection. Overall study: Bulk RNA from unsorted whole blood was sequenced; chains were unpaired. Study-wide results and limits: VDJdb matches were skewed toward anti-spike CD8 T cell responses.

This clonotype occurred many times. Its antigen is as yet unknown. The germline V gene encodes CDR1 SNHLY and CDR2 FYNNEI. The CDR3 spans 16 residues. With 2 bases removed from V and 7 bases from J, the gap between germline ends came to 15 bases. Tagging with unique molecular identifiers was applied to individual cDNA molecules. MiXCR, applied by TCRdb to the 5' RACE reads, yields one record per CDR3 protein. Of around 47,000 distinct CDR3 sequences listed, 11% are singletons. Sequenced: whole blood. The receptor comes from an adult who was a healthcare worker with PCR-confirmed SARS-CoV-2 infection or an uninfected control (not recorded which). The chain couples TRBV2 to TRBJ1-6; no reliable D call. CDR3 amino acids: CASSESRSSRNSPLHF. In DNA form, the CDR3 reads TGTGCCAGCAGTGAATCTAGGAGCAGCAGAAATTCACCCCTCCACTTT.